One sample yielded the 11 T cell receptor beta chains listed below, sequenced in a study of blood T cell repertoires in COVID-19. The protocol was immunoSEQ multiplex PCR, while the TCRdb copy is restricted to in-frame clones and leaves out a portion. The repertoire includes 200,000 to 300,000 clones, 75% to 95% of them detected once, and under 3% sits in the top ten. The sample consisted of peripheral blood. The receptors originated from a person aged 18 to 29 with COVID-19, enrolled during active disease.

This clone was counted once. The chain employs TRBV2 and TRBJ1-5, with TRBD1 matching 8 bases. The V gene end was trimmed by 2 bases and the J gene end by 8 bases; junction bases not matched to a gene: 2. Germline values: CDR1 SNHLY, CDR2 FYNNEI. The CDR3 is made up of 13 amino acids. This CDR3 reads CASSELTGEPQHF. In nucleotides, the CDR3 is TGTGCCAGCAGTGAATTGACAGGGGAGCCCCAGCATTTT.

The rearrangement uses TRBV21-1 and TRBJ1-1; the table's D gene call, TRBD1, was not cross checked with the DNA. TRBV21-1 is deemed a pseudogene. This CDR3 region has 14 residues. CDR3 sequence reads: CASSFAQHNVEAFF. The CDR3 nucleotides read TGTGCCAGCAGCTTTGCACAGCACAACGTTGAAGCTTTCTTT.

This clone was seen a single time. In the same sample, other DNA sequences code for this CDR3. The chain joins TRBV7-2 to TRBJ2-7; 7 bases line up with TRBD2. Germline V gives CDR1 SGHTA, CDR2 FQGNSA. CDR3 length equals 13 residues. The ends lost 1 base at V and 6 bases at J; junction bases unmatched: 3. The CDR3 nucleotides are TGTGCCAGCAGCTTAGAAAGGGAGGGCGAGCAGTACTTC. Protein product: CASSLEREGEQYF.

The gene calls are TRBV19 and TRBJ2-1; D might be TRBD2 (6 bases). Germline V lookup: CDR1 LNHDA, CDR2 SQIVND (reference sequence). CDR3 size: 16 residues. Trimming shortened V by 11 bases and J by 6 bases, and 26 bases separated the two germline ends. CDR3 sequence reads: CAAKASSAGSRNEQFF. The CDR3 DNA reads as TGTGCCGCTAAGGCTAGTAGTGCCGGGAGTCGCAATGAGCAGTTCTTC.

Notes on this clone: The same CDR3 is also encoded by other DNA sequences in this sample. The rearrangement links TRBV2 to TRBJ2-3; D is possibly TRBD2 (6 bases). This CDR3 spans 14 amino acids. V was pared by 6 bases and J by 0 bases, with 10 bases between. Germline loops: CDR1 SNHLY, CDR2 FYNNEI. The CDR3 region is CASSRLVSTDTQYF. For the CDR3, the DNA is TGTGCCAGCAGCAGACTAGTAAGCACAGATACGCAGTATTTT.

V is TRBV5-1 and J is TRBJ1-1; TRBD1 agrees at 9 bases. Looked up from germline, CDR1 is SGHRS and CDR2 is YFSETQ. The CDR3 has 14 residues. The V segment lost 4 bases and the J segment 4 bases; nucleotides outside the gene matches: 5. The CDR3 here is CASSGGTGLTEAFF. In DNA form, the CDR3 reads TGCGCCAGCAGCGGAGGGACAGGGCTCACTGAAGCTTTCTTT.

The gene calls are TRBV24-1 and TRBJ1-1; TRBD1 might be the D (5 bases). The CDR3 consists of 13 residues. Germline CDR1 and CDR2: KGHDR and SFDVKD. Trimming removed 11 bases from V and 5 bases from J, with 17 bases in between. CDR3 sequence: CAISGAGETEAFF. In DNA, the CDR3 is TGTGCCATTTCCGGGGCGGGGGAGACTGAAGCTTTCTTT.

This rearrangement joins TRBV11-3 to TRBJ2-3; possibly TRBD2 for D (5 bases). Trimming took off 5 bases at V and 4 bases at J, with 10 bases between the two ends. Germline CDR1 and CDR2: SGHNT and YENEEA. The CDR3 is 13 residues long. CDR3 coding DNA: TGTGCCAGCAGCCCGGGGTGGTCAGATACGCAGTATTTT. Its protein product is CASSPGWSDTQYF.

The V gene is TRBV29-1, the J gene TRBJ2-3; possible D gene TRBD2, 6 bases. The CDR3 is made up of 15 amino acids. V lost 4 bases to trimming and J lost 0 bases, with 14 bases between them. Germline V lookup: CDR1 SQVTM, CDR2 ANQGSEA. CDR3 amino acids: CSVAPGTRSTDTQYF. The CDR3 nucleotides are TGCAGCGTTGCTCCCGGGACTCGAAGCACAGATACGCAGTATTTT.

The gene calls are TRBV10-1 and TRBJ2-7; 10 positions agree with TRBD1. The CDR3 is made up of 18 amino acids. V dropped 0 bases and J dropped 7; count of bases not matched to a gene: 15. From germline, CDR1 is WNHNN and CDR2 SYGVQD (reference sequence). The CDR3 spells CASSESGGKTGGRGEQYF. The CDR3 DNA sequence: TGCGCCAGCAGTGAGTCCGGGGGAAAGACAGGGGGCAGGGGTGAGCAGTACTTC.

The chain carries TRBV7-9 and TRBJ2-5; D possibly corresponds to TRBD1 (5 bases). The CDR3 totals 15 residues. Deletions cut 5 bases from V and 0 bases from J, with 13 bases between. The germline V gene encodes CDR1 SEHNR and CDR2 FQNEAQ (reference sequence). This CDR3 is CASSPGFSYQETQYF. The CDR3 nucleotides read TGTGCCAGCAGCCCAGGGTTCTCATACCAAGAGACCCAGTACTTC.